This TCR beta chain comes out of a study of identical twins. Worth noting for this clonotype: The antigen is unknown.

The length of the CDR3 is 14 residues. Germline V lookup: CDR1 KGHDR, CDR2 SFDVKD. V shed 5 bases and J 4 bases; nucleotides not matched to a gene: 5. Unique molecular identifiers were present on the cDNA, which also gained a universal primer site by template switching. TCRdb reprocessed the 5' RACE reads via MiXCR and lists one record per CDR3 protein. The table shows approximately 550,000 distinct CDR3 sequences, with about 20% occurring only once. Overall study results and limits: Conclusions were based on cross-sectional statistical analysis, without following the same donors. Some out-of-frame alpha sequences were shared by twins, and these showed excess low generation probability.

The sample was also linked to a second study, of yellow fever vaccine responses in identical twins.

This TCR derives from a young woman in good health. The chain employs TRBV24-1 and TRBJ2-5; 8 bases fit TRBD2. The specimen was CD4+ T cells sorted from blood. CDR3 protein: CATSVSGRPETQYF. The CDR3 DNA is TGTGCCACCAGTGTGAGCGGGAGACCAGAGACCCAGTACTTC.